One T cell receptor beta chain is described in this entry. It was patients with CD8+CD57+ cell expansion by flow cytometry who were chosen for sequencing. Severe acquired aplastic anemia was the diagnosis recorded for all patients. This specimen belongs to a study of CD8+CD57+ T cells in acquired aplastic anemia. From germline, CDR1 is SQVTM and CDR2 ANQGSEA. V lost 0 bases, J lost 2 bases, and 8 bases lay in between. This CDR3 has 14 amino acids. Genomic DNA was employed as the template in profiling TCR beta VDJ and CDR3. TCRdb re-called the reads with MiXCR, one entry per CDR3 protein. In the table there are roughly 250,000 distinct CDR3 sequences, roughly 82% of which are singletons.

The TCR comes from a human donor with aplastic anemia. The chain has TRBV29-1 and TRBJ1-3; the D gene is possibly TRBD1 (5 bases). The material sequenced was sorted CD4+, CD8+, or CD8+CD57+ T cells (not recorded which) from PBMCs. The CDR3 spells CSVEEVGAGNTIYF. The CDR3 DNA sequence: TGCAGCGTTGAAGAGGTAGGGGCTGGAAACACCATATATTTT.